The clone carrying this T cell receptor (beta chain) was detected only once. The germline V and J ends were trimmed by 5 bases and 2 bases, with 13 bases remaining between them. This CDR3 has 14 residues. Germline V CDR1 and CDR2: LGHDT, YNNKEL (reference sequence). Original handling: Estimated nucleated cell counts came from reference gene primer amplification. Libraries were prepared by immunoSEQ multiplex PCR; TCRdb keeps only in-frame clonotypes and omits some of them. For V, J and clone size, that table is used; D and trimming come from the DNA. Here the sample spans about 270,000 clones, 86% being singletons. This record comes from a study of blood T cell repertoires in COVID-19. Overall study context: Samples came from the United States, Italy and Spain, spanning acute and convalescent COVID-19. In each case, the material was cDNA or gDNA derived from T cells, B-cell-depleted T cells, or PBMCs.

The sequence was obtained from a man aged 35 to 55 with active or convalescent COVID-19. The specimen was peripheral blood. The V and J genes are TRBV3-1 (or the pseudogene TRBV3-2) and TRBJ2-7; D is possibly TRBD1 (5 bases). This chain's CDR3 is CASSNRTKTYEQYF. The CDR3 DNA reads TGTGCCAGCAGCAATAGGACAAAGACCTACGAGCAGTACTTC.